A selection of T cell receptor beta chains follows, all from one sample in a study of PD-1 blockade in mismatch repair-deficient tumors. The data were produced by immunoSEQ multiplex PCR, yet TCRdb's version contains in-frame clones alone and is incomplete. The sample consists of 70,000 to 90,000 clones, about four fifths of them appearing once. The sequencing used peripheral blood, collected 44 weeks after starting pembrolizumab. These receptors all come from an adult with mismatch repair-deficient cancer. CDR3s include the opening cysteine and the closing phenylalanine or tryptophan. Each record gives: clone size, J gene, D gene, V gene, CDR3 protein, CDR3 DNA. A D gene is named only where the DNA matches it firmly. The size of a clone is reported for some rows only, either as once, few or many, or as a class for expanded clones.

abundance: .; j_gene: TRBJ2-3; d_gene: TRBD2; v_gene: TRBV5-6; CDR3aa: CASSFGLAGVKDTQYF; CDR3nt: TGTGCCAGCAGCTTCGGACTAGCGGGAGTAAAAGATACGCAGTATTTT
abundance: .; j_gene: TRBJ1-3; d_gene: TRBD1; v_gene: TRBV18; CDR3aa: CASSRTGENTIYF; CDR3nt: TGTGCCAGCTCAAGGACAGGGGAAAACACCATATATTTT
abundance: .; j_gene: TRBJ2-7; d_gene: TRBD1; v_gene: TRBV5-1; CDR3aa: CASSPTGQGPVEQYF; CDR3nt: TGCGCCAGCAGCCCGACAGGACAGGGTCCCGTCGAGCAGTACTTC
abundance: few; j_gene: TRBJ2-1; d_gene: TRBD2; v_gene: TRBV9; CDR3aa: CASSAPRGEQWDEQFF; CDR3nt: TGTGCCAGCAGCGCACCCCGGGGGGAGCAATGGGATGAGCAGTTCTTC
abundance: .; j_gene: TRBJ2-5; d_gene: TRBD1; v_gene: TRBV10-2; CDR3aa: CASSETGGTETQYF; CDR3nt: TGCGCCAGCAGTGAGACAGGGGGCACAGAGACCCAGTACTTC
abundance: .; j_gene: TRBJ2-3; d_gene: .; v_gene: TRBV6-5; CDR3aa: CATKRGDMSTDTQYF; CDR3nt: TGTGCCACCAAGCGAGGGGACATGAGCACAGATACGCAGTATTTT
abundance: .; j_gene: TRBJ2-1; d_gene: TRBD2; v_gene: TRBV27; CDR3aa: CASSRKRDGGTVNEQFF; CDR3nt: TGTGCCAGCAGTCGAAAGCGGGACGGAGGTACAGTCAATGAGCAGTTCTTC
abundance: few; j_gene: TRBJ2-7; d_gene: .; v_gene: TRBV2; CDR3aa: CASSTLGSESYEQYF; CDR3nt: TGTGCCAGCAGTACCCTGGGCAGTGAATCCTACGAGCAGTACTTC
abundance: .; j_gene: TRBJ2-1; d_gene: .; v_gene: TRBV5-5; CDR3aa: CASSLGASDYNEQFF; CDR3nt: TGTGCCAGCAGCTTGGGAGCTAGCGACTACAATGAGCAGTTCTTC
abundance: .; j_gene: TRBJ2-1; d_gene: .; v_gene: TRBV11-3; CDR3aa: CASSLDSSEQFF; CDR3nt: TGTGCCAGCAGCTTAGATAGTAGTGAGCAGTTCTTC
abundance: .; j_gene: TRBJ2-1; d_gene: .; v_gene: TRBV29-1; CDR3aa: CSVLPVPYNEQFF; CDR3nt: TGCAGCGTTCTTCCGGTCCCCTACAATGAGCAGTTCTTC
abundance: .; j_gene: TRBJ2-1; d_gene: .; v_gene: TRBV5-1; CDR3aa: CASSLEGGSYNEQFF; CDR3nt: TGCGCCAGCAGCTTGGAAGGGGGCTCCTACAATGAGCAGTTCTTC
abundance: .; j_gene: TRBJ2-1; d_gene: TRBD1; v_gene: TRBV7-9; CDR3aa: CASSFSDRLGDDEQFF; CDR3nt: TGTGCCAGCAGCTTCTCGGACAGGCTAGGCGACGATGAGCAGTTCTTC
abundance: once; j_gene: TRBJ2-7; d_gene: .; v_gene: TRBV6-5; CDR3aa: CASRKAGAGNEQYF; CDR3nt: TGTGCCAGCAGGAAAGCCGGGGCGGGGAACGAGCAGTACTTC
abundance: .; j_gene: TRBJ2-2; d_gene: .; v_gene: TRBV5-1; CDR3aa: CASSLEGGRNTGELFF; CDR3nt: TGCGCCAGCAGCTTAGAGGGAGGCCGGAACACCGGGGAGCTGTTTTTT
abundance: .; j_gene: TRBJ2-7; d_gene: TRBD1; v_gene: TRBV10-2; CDR3aa: CASRDRPRGSEQYF; CDR3nt: TGCGCCAGCAGGGACAGGCCCCGGGGTAGCGAGCAGTACTTC
abundance: .; j_gene: TRBJ2-1; d_gene: TRBD2; v_gene: TRBV29-1; CDR3aa: CSVEGVASEARRGGDEQFF; CDR3nt: TGCAGCGTTGAAGGCGTGGCTAGTGAGGCTCGGCGTGGGGGGGATGAGCAGTTCTTC
abundance: .; j_gene: TRBJ2-1; d_gene: TRBD1; v_gene: TRBV27; CDR3aa: CASSPALGQGRPIKDEQFF; CDR3nt: TGTGCCAGCAGCCCCGCCCTGGGACAGGGACGACCTATTAAAGATGAGCAGTTCTTC
abundance: .; j_gene: TRBJ2-3; d_gene: TRBD2; v_gene: TRBV4-2; CDR3aa: CASSQSGGLDTQYF; CDR3nt: TGTGCCAGCAGCCAGAGCGGGGGATTAGATACGCAGTATTTT
abundance: .; j_gene: TRBJ1-1; d_gene: .; v_gene: TRBV30; CDR3aa: CAWEKGRGDTEAFF; CDR3nt: TGTGCCTGGGAGAAGGGACGGGGAGACACTGAAGCTTTCTTT
abundance: .; j_gene: TRBJ1-5; d_gene: TRBD1; v_gene: TRBV5-6; CDR3aa: CASSRTGKFNQPQHF; CDR3nt: TGTGCCAGCAGCCGGACAGGGAAATTCAATCAGCCCCAGCATTTT
abundance: .; j_gene: TRBJ1-2; d_gene: .; v_gene: TRBV18; CDR3aa: CASSPETAGRGYTF; CDR3nt: TGTGCCAGCTCTCCCGAAACAGCGGGTAGGGGCTACACCTTC
abundance: .; j_gene: TRBJ2-2; d_gene: .; v_gene: TRBV18; CDR3aa: CASSPPLPGELFF; CDR3nt: TGTGCCAGCTCACCACCCCTGCCCGGGGAGCTGTTTTTT
abundance: .; j_gene: TRBJ2-1; d_gene: TRBD2; v_gene: TRBV5-8; CDR3aa: CASSVLAGAYNEQFF; CDR3nt: TGTGCCAGCAGCGTCCTAGCGGGAGCCTACAATGAGCAGTTCTTC
abundance: once; j_gene: TRBJ1-5; d_gene: .; v_gene: TRBV7-2; CDR3aa: CASSSPAAANQPQHF; CDR3nt: TGTGCCAGCAGCTCCCCAGCGGCCGCCAATCAGCCCCAGCATTTT
abundance: few; j_gene: TRBJ1-2; d_gene: .; v_gene: TRBV30; CDR3aa: CAWSRGRGYTF; CDR3nt: TGTGCCTGGAGCCGGGGCCGGGGCTACACCTTC
abundance: .; j_gene: TRBJ1-1; d_gene: .; v_gene: TRBV5-6; CDR3aa: CASSLFRGQAFF; CDR3nt: TGTGCCAGCAGCCTGTTCCGGGGCCAGGCTTTCTTT
abundance: .; j_gene: TRBJ1-2; d_gene: .; v_gene: TRBV19; CDR3aa: CASSIPGPAVYGYTF; CDR3nt: TGTGCCAGTAGTATCCCGGGGCCCGCAGTATATGGCTACACCTTC
abundance: .; j_gene: TRBJ2-1; d_gene: TRBD2; v_gene: TRBV7-3; CDR3aa: CASRFSGSSVHEQFF; CDR3nt: TGTGCCAGCAGATTTAGCGGGAGTTCGGTCCATGAGCAGTTCTTC
abundance: .; j_gene: TRBJ2-1; d_gene: TRBD2; v_gene: TRBV5-1; CDR3aa: CASSLVTSVNNEQFF; CDR3nt: TGCGCCAGCAGCTTGGTTACTAGCGTGAACAATGAGCAGTTCTTC
abundance: .; j_gene: TRBJ2-1; d_gene: TRBD2; v_gene: TRBV5-1; CDR3aa: CASTGVAGGSYNEQFF; CDR3nt: TGCGCCAGCACCGGAGTAGCGGGAGGTTCTTACAATGAGCAGTTCTTC
abundance: .; j_gene: TRBJ1-1; d_gene: .; v_gene: TRBV13; CDR3aa: CASTLSLNTEAFF; CDR3nt: TGTGCCAGCACCTTATCCCTGAACACTGAAGCTTTCTTT
abundance: .; j_gene: TRBJ2-3; d_gene: TRBD1; v_gene: TRBV6-5; CDR3aa: CASSRNRGDTDTQYF; CDR3nt: TGTGCCAGCAGTCGGAACAGGGGAGACACAGATACGCAGTATTTT
abundance: .; j_gene: TRBJ2-7; d_gene: .; v_gene: TRBV9; CDR3aa: CASSVEEGNYEQYF; CDR3nt: TGTGCCAGCAGCGTAGAGGAAGGGAACTACGAGCAGTACTTC
abundance: .; j_gene: TRBJ1-2; d_gene: TRBD1; v_gene: TRBV12-5; CDR3aa: CASGLTGVVYGYTF; CDR3nt: TGTGCTAGTGGTTTGACAGGGGTTGTCTATGGCTACACCTTC
abundance: few; j_gene: TRBJ2-2; d_gene: .; v_gene: TRBV19; CDR3aa: CACHQGLPGELFF; CDR3nt: TGTGCCTGCCACCAGGGTTTACCCGGGGAGCTGTTTTTT
abundance: .; j_gene: TRBJ1-2; d_gene: .; v_gene: TRBV6-5; CDR3aa: CASSYGKGAGYTF; CDR3nt: TGTGCCAGCAGTTACGGAAAGGGAGCCGGCTACACCTTC
abundance: .; j_gene: TRBJ1-4; d_gene: .; v_gene: TRBV6-6; CDR3aa: CASSPGRYEKLFF; CDR3nt: TGTGCCAGCAGCCCTGGACGGTATGAAAAACTGTTTTTT
abundance: .; j_gene: TRBJ2-7; d_gene: .; v_gene: TRBV27; CDR3aa: CASSSGLEQYF; CDR3nt: TGTGCCAGCAGTTCTGGGCTGGAGCAGTACTTC
abundance: .; j_gene: TRBJ1-2; d_gene: .; v_gene: TRBV6-1; CDR3aa: CASSERAVGYTF; CDR3nt: TGTGCCAGCAGTGAACGCGCAGTAGGCTACACCTTC
abundance: .; j_gene: TRBJ2-3; d_gene: .; v_gene: TRBV19; CDR3aa: CASSDSPNTDTQYF; CDR3nt: TGTGCCAGTAGCGACAGTCCAAACACAGATACGCAGTATTTT
abundance: .; j_gene: TRBJ2-3; d_gene: .; v_gene: TRBV6-5; CDR3aa: CASSYHSGDTQYF; CDR3nt: TGTGCCAGCAGTTACCACTCGGGAGATACGCAGTATTTT
abundance: .; j_gene: TRBJ2-1; d_gene: .; v_gene: TRBV5-4; CDR3aa: CASSLARNSYNEQFF; CDR3nt: TGTGCCAGCAGCTTGGCTCGGAACTCCTACAATGAGCAGTTCTTC
abundance: once; j_gene: TRBJ2-1; d_gene: TRBD2; v_gene: TRBV11-2; CDR3aa: CASSLVLRGRSYNEQFF; CDR3nt: TGTGCCAGCAGCTTAGTTCTCCGCGGGAGGTCCTACAATGAGCAGTTCTTC
abundance: .; j_gene: TRBJ1-1; d_gene: TRBD1; v_gene: TRBV7-2; CDR3aa: CASSSGTDLNTEAFF; CDR3nt: TGTGCCAGCAGCTCCGGGACAGATTTGAACACTGAAGCTTTCTTT
abundance: .; j_gene: TRBJ2-5; d_gene: .; v_gene: TRBV5-5; CDR3aa: CASSLSARGSQETQYF; CDR3nt: TGTGCCAGCAGCTTGTCCGCGAGGGGTAGTCAAGAGACCCAGTACTTC
abundance: .; j_gene: TRBJ2-7; d_gene: TRBD2; v_gene: TRBV7-2; CDR3aa: CASSSRGGAGVYEQYF; CDR3nt: TGTGCCAGCAGCTCCCGGGGGGGAGCGGGAGTGTACGAGCAGTACTTC
abundance: once; j_gene: TRBJ1-1; d_gene: TRBD1; v_gene: TRBV5-1; CDR3aa: CASNEQGAGNDEAFF; CDR3nt: TGCGCCAGCAACGAACAGGGGGCCGGAAATGATGAAGCTTTCTTT